This T cell receptor (beta chain) derives from a study of cytomegalovirus exposure and HLA in healthy donors. The CDR3 is 14 residues long. Germline assignment: CDR1 MNHEY and CDR2 SMNVEV (reference sequence). Trimming removed 6 bases from V and 5 bases from J; junction bases left unmatched: 6. Study results and caveats: Sequence variants that were highly shared formed a cluster that was likely a sequencing artifact. An analysis was carried out at a later point. It showed that HLA-associated TCR beta chains were more clonally expanded than equally common non-associated chains.

In regard to this clone: Its cognate antigen is unknown.

Healthy bone marrow donors supplied every sample. Primers included in the PCR were 60 Vbeta and 13 Jbeta primers. Some clones are missing from TCRdb's copy, which holds only in-frame ones; the method was immunoSEQ multiplex PCR. The sample consists of about 160,000 clones, 86% of them appearing once. V gene TRBV27 combines with J gene TRBJ2-3; TRBD2 aligns across 9 bases. Sequencing was carried out using PBMCs. The clonotype comes from a young woman in good health and CMV-seronegative. CDR3 DNA: TGTGCCAGCAGATTAGCGGGAGCTGGAGATACGCAGTATTTT. It yields the protein CASRLAGAGDTQYF.